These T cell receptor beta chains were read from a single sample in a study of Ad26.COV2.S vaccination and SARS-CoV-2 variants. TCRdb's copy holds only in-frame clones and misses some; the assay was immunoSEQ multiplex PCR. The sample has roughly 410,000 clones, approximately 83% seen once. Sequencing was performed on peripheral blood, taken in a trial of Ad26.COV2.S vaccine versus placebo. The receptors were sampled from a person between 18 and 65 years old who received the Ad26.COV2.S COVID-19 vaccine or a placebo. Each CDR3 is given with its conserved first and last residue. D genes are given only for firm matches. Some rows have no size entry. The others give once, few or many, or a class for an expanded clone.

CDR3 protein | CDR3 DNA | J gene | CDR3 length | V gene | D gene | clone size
CAISEGGYNEQYF | TGTGCCATCAGTGAGGGGGGATACAACGAGCAGTACTTC | TRBJ2-7 | 13 | TRBV10-3 | . | .
CASSLERGSEQFF | TGTGCCAGCAGTTTAGAGCGGGGGAGTGAGCAGTTCTTC | TRBJ2-1 | 13 | TRBV12-3/TRBV12-4 | TRBD2 | .
CASSTGQGSYEQYF | TGTGCCAGCAGCACTGGACAGGGCTCCTACGAGCAGTACTTC | TRBJ2-7 | 14 | TRBV6-5 | TRBD1 | .
CASSQNLGRPAGTQYF | TGTGCCAGCAGCCAAAATCTAGGCCGACCTGCGGGTACGCAGTATTTT | TRBJ2-3 | 16 | TRBV4-2 | . | .
CASSLGQGGEKLFF | TGCGCCAGCAGCTTGGGGCAGGGAGGTGAAAAACTGTTTTTT | TRBJ1-4 | 14 | TRBV5-1 | . | .
CASSLLPGLNIVEQYF | TGTGCCAGCAGCTTACTTCCGGGACTTAATATTGTGGAGCAGTACTTC | TRBJ2-7 | 16 | TRBV7-3 | . | .
CAWSATMGYTF | TGTGCCTGGTCCGCAACCATGGGCTACACCTTC | TRBJ1-2 | 11 | TRBV30 | . | .
CASSEAGGTDTQYF | TGTGCCAGCAGTGAAGCGGGGGGGACAGATACGCAGTATTTT | TRBJ2-3 | 14 | TRBV6-4 | TRBD2 | .
CASSPGRLGGYTF | TGTGCCAGCAGCCCCGGGAGGCTCGGGGGCTACACCTTC | TRBJ1-2 | 13 | TRBV11-2 | . | .
CAIKTGTGTHEQYF | TGTGCCATCAAGACGGGGACAGGGACGCACGAGCAGTACTTC | TRBJ2-7 | 14 | TRBV10-3 | TRBD1 | .
CASSFPGQDNYGYTF | TGTGCCAGCAGCTTCCCAGGGCAAGATAACTATGGCTACACCTTC | TRBJ1-2 | 15 | TRBV5-6 | . | .
CASIPTGLSYEQYF | TGTGCCAGCATCCCGACAGGGTTATCCTACGAGCAGTACTTC | TRBJ2-7 | 14 | TRBV6-2/TRBV6-3 | TRBD1 | .
CASSLGSSVAYNSPLHF | TGCGCCAGCAGCTTAGGTTCGTCGGTAGCCTATAATTCACCCCTCCACTTT | TRBJ1-6 | 17 | TRBV5-1 | . | few
CASSVPGGYGYTF | TGTGCCAGCAGCGTTCCGGGCGGCTATGGCTACACCTTC | TRBJ1-2 | 13 | TRBV9 | . | .
CASSPRGTTGELFF | TGTGCCAGCTCACCCAGGGGGACCACCGGGGAGCTGTTTTTT | TRBJ2-2 | 14 | TRBV18 | TRBD1 | .
CASSPRGDYGYTF | TGTGCCAGCAGCCCCAGGGGAGACTATGGCTACACCTTC | TRBJ1-2 | 13 | TRBV13 | . | once
CASSHPLAGKRNTQYF | TGCGCCAGCAGCCACCCCTTGGCAGGGAAGAGGAATACGCAGTATTTT | TRBJ2-3 | 16 | TRBV4-1 | . | .
CAWSPGTGVDEQYF | TGTGCCTGGAGCCCCGGGACAGGGGTCGACGAGCAGTACTTC | TRBJ2-7 | 14 | TRBV30 | TRBD1 | .
CARLENTEAFF | TGTGCCAGACTCGAGAACACTGAAGCTTTCTTT | TRBJ1-1 | 11 | TRBV2 | . | .
CASSQEGHQPQHF | TGTGCCAGCAGTCAGGAGGGTCATCAGCCCCAGCATTTT | TRBJ1-5 | 13 | TRBV6-2/TRBV6-3 | . | .
CASSVRDSLYSNQPQHF | TGTGCCAGTAGTGTCCGGGACAGCCTTTATAGCAATCAGCCCCAGCATTTT | TRBJ1-5 | 17 | TRBV19 | TRBD1 | .
CASTQSHNEQFF | TGTGCCAGCACCCAATCACACAATGAGCAGTTCTTC | TRBJ2-1 | 12 | TRBV12-3/TRBV12-4 | . | .
CGYRGLNEQFF | TGTGGGTACAGGGGGCTCAATGAGCAGTTCTTC | TRBJ2-1 | 11 | TRBV6-5 | TRBD1 | .
CASTLGGASQGNGYTF | TGTGCCAGCACCTTAGGGGGAGCGAGCCAGGGGAATGGCTACACCTTC | TRBJ1-2 | 16 | TRBV6-6 | . | .
CASSEKSFPRSGANVLTF | TGTGCCAGCAGTGAGAAGTCCTTCCCCCGCTCTGGGGCCAACGTCCTGACTTTC | TRBJ2-6 | 18 | TRBV2 | . | .
CASSRPWTDDTGELFF | TGTGCCAGCAGCCGACCGTGGACGGATGACACCGGGGAGCTGTTTTTT | TRBJ2-2 | 16 | TRBV4-2 | . | .
CASSQGYQPQHF | TGTGCCAGCAGCCAGGGTTATCAGCCCCAGCATTTT | TRBJ1-5 | 12 | TRBV7-2 | . | .
CATSDPSRDHEQYF | TGTGCCACCAGTGATCCCTCACGGGACCACGAGCAGTACTTC | TRBJ2-7 | 14 | TRBV24-1 | . | .
CASSATPGGTEAFF | TGTGCCAGCAGTGCGACTCCGGGGGGCACTGAAGCTTTCTTT | TRBJ1-1 | 14 | TRBV2 | . | .
CASSFRDIYEQYF | TGTGCCAGCAGTTTCCGGGACATCTACGAGCAGTACTTC | TRBJ2-7 | 13 | TRBV2 | . | .
CASSITPLLEAFF | TGTGCCAGTAGTATCACCCCCCTCCTTGAAGCTTTCTTT | TRBJ1-1 | 13 | TRBV19 | . | .
CASSPGLAESTDTQYF | TGCGCCAGCAGCCCGGGACTAGCGGAGAGCACAGATACGCAGTATTTT | TRBJ2-3 | 16 | TRBV5-1 | TRBD2 | .
CASSLGVAGENTDTQYF | TGTGCCAGCAGCTTAGGGGTTGCGGGGGAGAACACAGATACGCAGTATTTT | TRBJ2-3 | 17 | TRBV11-2 | TRBD2 | .
CASSSAGVGYEQYF | TGTGCCAGCAGTTCAGCGGGAGTCGGATACGAGCAGTACTTC | TRBJ2-7 | 14 | TRBV6-6 | TRBD2 | .
CAWSVRGGGPPYEQYF | TGTGCCTGGAGTGTACGTGGGGGAGGGCCTCCTTACGAGCAGTACTTC | TRBJ2-7 | 16 | TRBV30 | TRBD2 | once
CASSLWAGANNEQFF | TGTGCCAGCAGTTTATGGGCGGGGGCGAACAATGAGCAGTTCTTC | TRBJ2-1 | 15 | TRBV27 | . | few
CASSFDRVKTEAFF | TGTGCCAGCAGTTTCGACAGGGTAAAAACTGAAGCTTTCTTT | TRBJ1-1 | 14 | TRBV27 | TRBD1 | .
CASSSGWNQNIQYF | TGTGCCAGCAGCTCGGGGTGGAACCAAAACATTCAGTACTTC | TRBJ2-4 | 14 | TRBV7-2 | . | .
CASSFHRAGNQPQHF | TGTGCCAGCAGCTTTCACAGGGCTGGCAATCAGCCCCAGCATTTT | TRBJ1-5 | 15 | TRBV7-2 | . | .
CASSYYRSGANVLTF | TGTGCCAGCAGTTATTACCGCTCTGGGGCCAACGTCCTGACTTTC | TRBJ2-6 | 15 | TRBV6-5 | . | .
CATHGDGYTEAFF | TGTGCCACCCACGGGGATGGGTACACTGAAGCTTTCTTT | TRBJ1-1 | 13 | TRBV13 | . | once
CASSIRWSPANEKLFF | TGTGCCAGTAGTATCAGGTGGAGTCCAGCTAATGAAAAACTGTTTTTT | TRBJ1-4 | 16 | TRBV19 | . | .
CASSASPGTHSPLHF | TGTGCCAGCAGCGCGTCCCCCGGGACGCATTCACCCCTCCACTTT | TRBJ1-6 | 15 | TRBV9 | . | .
CASSLPGSANTEAFF | TGCGCCAGCAGCTTGCCAGGGAGCGCGAACACTGAAGCTTTCTTT | TRBJ1-1 | 15 | TRBV5-1 | . | .
CASSLRRAIDEQFF | TGTGCCAGCAGCTTAAGGAGGGCCATCGATGAGCAGTTCTTC | TRBJ2-1 | 14 | TRBV7-2 | . | .
CASSLGTSYEQYF | TGTGCCAGCAGTCTAGGTACTTCCTACGAGCAGTACTTC | TRBJ2-7 | 13 | TRBV27 | . | once
CASSQINHREATQYF | TGTGCCAGCAGCCAGATCAATCACAGGGAAGCGACCCAGTACTTC | TRBJ2-5 | 15 | TRBV28 | . | .
CASSLGLRADTQYF | TGTGCCAGCAGCCTTGGACTACGGGCAGATACGCAGTATTTT | TRBJ2-3 | 14 | TRBV7-2 | . | once
CASSAGLAGSEQYF | TGTGCCAGCAGTGCCGGACTAGCGGGATCCGAGCAGTACTTC | TRBJ2-7 | 14 | TRBV6-4 | TRBD2 | .
CASSVVGWLTGELFF | TGTGCCAGCAGCGTTGTGGGGTGGCTCACCGGGGAGCTGTTTTTT | TRBJ2-2 | 15 | TRBV9 | . | .
CASSFLSDTQYF | TGTGCCAGCAGTTTTCTTTCAGATACGCAGTATTTT | TRBJ2-3 | 12 | TRBV12-3/TRBV12-4 | . | .
CASGLGGENQPQHF | TGTGCTAGTGGTTTGGGGGGAGAAAATCAGCCCCAGCATTTT | TRBJ1-5 | 14 | TRBV12-5 | . | .
CASSRAAVETQYF | TGTGCCAGCTCAAGGGCAGCGGTTGAGACCCAGTACTTC | TRBJ2-5 | 13 | TRBV18 | . | .